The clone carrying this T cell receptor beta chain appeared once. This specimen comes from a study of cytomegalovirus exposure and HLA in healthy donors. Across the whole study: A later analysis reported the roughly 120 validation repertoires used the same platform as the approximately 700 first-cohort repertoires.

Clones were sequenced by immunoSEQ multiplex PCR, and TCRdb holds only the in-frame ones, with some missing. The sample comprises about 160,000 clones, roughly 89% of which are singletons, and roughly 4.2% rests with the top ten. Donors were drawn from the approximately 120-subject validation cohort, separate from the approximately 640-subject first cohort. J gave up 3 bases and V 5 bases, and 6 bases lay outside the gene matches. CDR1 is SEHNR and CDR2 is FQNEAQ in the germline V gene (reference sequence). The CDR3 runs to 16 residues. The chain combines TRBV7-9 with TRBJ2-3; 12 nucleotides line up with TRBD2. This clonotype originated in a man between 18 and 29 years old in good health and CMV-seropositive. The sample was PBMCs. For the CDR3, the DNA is TGTGCCAGCAGCCCTAGCGGGAGGGCCTCTACAGATACGCAGTATTTT. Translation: CASSPSGRASTDTQYF.